This T cell receptor (beta chain) was recorded in a study of blood T cell repertoires in COVID-19. In the study overall: Sample material is recorded as cDNA or gDNA derived from T cells, B-cell-depleted T cells, or PBMCs.

The ends lost 5 bases at V and 7 bases at J; junction bases unmatched: 14. CDR3 length: 18 residues. The germline V gene has CDR1 SGHDN and CDR2 FVKESK. TCRdb's copy holds only in-frame clones and misses some; the assay was immunoSEQ multiplex PCR. The sample consists of around 70,000 clones, around 90% of them appearing once. This sequence joins TRBV14 and TRBJ2-1; 13 bases map to TRBD2. The source of this sequence is a human donor in a cohort sampled during active COVID-19. The sequencing sample was made of peripheral blood. CDR3 coding DNA: TGTGCCAGCAGCAAGCGCTGGGAGGGACTAGCGGGACCGAATGAGCAGTTCTTC. Its protein product is CASSKRWEGLAGPNEQFF.